The T cell receptor beta chain described here comes from a study of blood T cell repertoires in COVID-19. Produced via immunoSEQ multiplex PCR; TCRdb's table is partial and in-frame only. Here the sample spans about 280,000 clones, roughly 87% being singletons. This clone showed up just a few times. The V gene's germline CDR1 is SQVTM and CDR2 ANQGSEA. Trimming took off 0 bases at V and 8 bases at J, with 17 bases between the two ends. This CDR3 is 15 amino acids long. The source is a woman in her forties or fifties who had recovered from COVID-19. What was sequenced was peripheral blood. V gene TRBV29-1 combines with J gene TRBJ2-4; weak D call: TRBD2 (6 bases). The CDR3 DNA follows: TGCAGCGTTGAAGACCCTCGGGGCGGCGGGGACATTCAGTACTTC. Its protein product is CSVEDPRGGGDIQYF.